Following are 19 T cell receptor beta chains from one sample sequenced in a study of control samples from healthy donors and cancer patients. Sequencing was performed with immunoSEQ multiplex PCR; in TCRdb, only in-frame clones are kept and a portion is missing. The table records around 15,000 clones, 87% of them present only once. Input material: PBMCs. These receptors all come from a woman in her 70s with colorectal cancer.

V usage is TRBV24-1 and J usage is TRBJ1-5; 8 nucleotides align to TRBD1. The CDR3 contains 15 residues. J gave up 6 bases and V 4 bases, and 7 bases lay outside the gene matches. Per germline, CDR1 KGHDR and CDR2 SFDVKD. The CDR3 protein is CATSDRDRIGQPQHF. The CDR3 DNA sequence: TGTGCCACCAGTGACCGGGACAGGATCGGTCAGCCCCAGCATTTT.

The chain couples TRBV7-2 to TRBJ2-3; tentatively, D is TRBD2 (5 bases). This CDR3 has 13 residues. Germline-derived CDR1 and CDR2 are SGHTA and FQGNSA. V lost 4 bases and J 5 bases, leaving 10 bases between the germline ends. Written as DNA, the CDR3 is TGTGCCAGCAGCTGGTTCGGGGAAGATACGCAGTATTTT. Translated, it gives CASSWFGEDTQYF.

The CDR3 spells CASTTGVAGRGEQFF. CDR3 bases: TGTGCCAGTACCACCGGGGTAGCGGGAAGGGGTGAGCAGTTCTTC. The V gene is TRBV6-5, the J gene TRBJ2-1, with 8 nucleotides matching TRBD2. V lost 9 bases and J lost 9; bases outside the gene matches: 16. This CDR3 contains 15 residues. CDR1 MNHEY and CDR2 SVGAGI come from the germline V gene.

The chain has TRBV19 and TRBJ1-5; weak D call: TRBD1 (6 bases). The CDR3 loop spans 13 amino acids. Germline V gene lookup returns CDR1 LNHDA and CDR2 SQIVND (reference sequence). Trimming removed 7 bases from V and 3 bases from J, with 10 bases in between. Here the CDR3 DNA reads TGTGCCAGTAACAGGGTAGTCAATCAGCCCCAGCATTTT. Amino acid sequence: CASNRVVNQPQHF.

This clone was detected once. The V call is TRBV5-1, the J call TRBJ2-3; D might be TRBD2 (5 bases). The germline V gene has CDR1 SGHRS and CDR2 YFSETQ. The CDR3 covers 17 residues. Trimming shortened V by 0 bases and J by 4 bases, and 18 bases separated the two germline ends. The CDR3 nucleotides read TGCGCCAGCAGCTTGGCCCGGCCTAGCCAGGTGTCAGATACGCAGTATTTT. It is translated as CASSLARPSQVSDTQYF.

The V call is TRBV11-3, the J call TRBJ2-1, with 10 nucleotides matching TRBD1. With V trimmed by 2 bases and J by 10 bases, 8 bases remained unmatched. Per germline, CDR1 SGHNT and CDR2 YENEEA. This CDR3 has 15 amino acids. The CDR3 sequence is CASSLPGTGEGEQFF. For the CDR3, the DNA is TGTGCCAGCAGCTTACCTGGGACAGGGGAGGGAGAGCAGTTCTTC.

This chain connects TRBV19 to TRBJ1-2; 8 bases are a match to TRBD1. The trim removed 6 bases at V and 1 base at J, leaving 4 bases unmatched. The germline gives CDR1 LNHDA, CDR2 SQIVND (reference sequence). The CDR3 runs 14 residues. The CDR3, as DNA: TGTGCCAGTAGCCCGGACAGGGTTAACTATGGCTACACCTTC. Protein: CASSPDRVNYGYTF.

V gene TRBV6-5 combines with J gene TRBJ2-7; possibly TRBD2 for D (6 bases). Germline V CDR1 and CDR2: MNHEY, SVGAGI. The CDR3 sequence is 13 residues long. CDR3 DNA sequence: TGTGTCACCAGAAAAGGAGGGGCCCTCGATCAGTACTTC. Its protein product is CVTRKGGALDQYF.

The rearrangement links TRBV3-1 (or the pseudogene TRBV3-2) to TRBJ2-5; possibly TRBD2 for D (6 bases). Germline-derived CDR1 and CDR2 are LGHDT and YNNKEL (reference sequence). The V end lost 6 bases, the J end lost 4 bases, and 15 bases lay between the germline ends. CDR3 size: 14 residues. CDR3 region: CASSLKAGGETQYF. CDR3 DNA sequence: TGTGCCAGCAGTCTTAAAGCCGGGGGAGAGACCCAGTACTTC.

This clone is a singleton in its sample. The V gene is TRBV9, the J gene TRBJ1-1; D may be TRBD1 (5 bases). CDR1 and CDR2 from the germline V gene are SGDLS and YYNGEE. This CDR3 is 14 amino acids long. The V end was cut by 0 bases, the J end by 7 bases, with 13 bases between. The CDR3 DNA reads as TGTGCCAGCAGCGTAGTTCAGGGTAGTGGTGAAGCTTTCTTT. Encoded protein: CASSVVQGSGEAFF.

With respect to this clone: The junction differs from germline at one of its ends, possibly a read error. The rearrangement uses TRBV15 and TRBJ2-2; D not resolved. CDR3 size: 12 residues. The V gene's germline CDR1 is LNHNV and CDR2 YYDKDF (reference sequence). The chain's CDR3 is CATSRASGELFF. In nucleotides, the CDR3 is TGTGCCACCAGTAGAGCGTCCGGGGAGCTGTTTTTT.

The J gene is TRBJ2-1, the V gene TRBV7-8; no definite D call. Trimming took 1 base from V and 2 from J, leaving 9 bases between them. CDR1 and CDR2 from the germline V gene are SGHVS and FQNEAQ. The CDR3 runs 15 residues. CDR3 DNA: TGTGCCAGCAGCTTAGTGCTAACCCCCTACAATGAGCAGTTCTTC. It specifies CASSLVLTPYNEQFF.

This rearrangement joins TRBV4-1 to TRBJ1-1; D is uncertain. Germline lookup yields CDR1 MGHRA and CDR2 YSYEKL. This CDR3 comprises 16 residues. The V and J ends lost 0 bases and 2 bases respectively, with 13 bases between them. The CDR3 protein is CASSQDQARVNTEAFF. For the CDR3, the DNA is TGCGCCAGCAGCCAAGACCAAGCTAGGGTCAACACTGAAGCTTTCTTT.

The rearrangement joins TRBV29-1 to TRBJ2-2; no firm D call. Germline CDR1 SQVTM, CDR2 ANQGSEA. The V end lost 7 bases, the J end lost 5 bases, and 17 bases lay between the germline ends. There are 14 residues in the CDR3. The CDR3 protein is CSGKHRSPTGELFF. The CDR3 DNA reads TGCAGCGGAAAACACCGGTCTCCAACCGGGGAGCTGTTTTTT.

In the case of this clone: Sequence at one end of the junction differs from germline and may be a read error. The genes are TRBV29-1 and TRBJ2-3; maybe TRBD2 (7 bases). The CDR3 extends over 14 amino acids. Germline V gene sequence: CDR1 SQVTM, CDR2 ANQGSEA. The CDR3 coding sequence is TGCAGCGTCGAAGGGGGGGCTGAGGAGTATACGCAGTATTTT. Translation gives CSVEGGAEEYTQYF.

As to this clone: The junction shows a germline mismatch at one end, possibly a read error. Other DNA variants within this sample encode the same CDR3. V and J are TRBV4-1 and TRBJ1-2; D is undetermined. The CDR3 contains 16 residues. Germline CDR1 MGHRA, CDR2 YSYEKL. The CDR3 loop is CASSQDLERAVGGYTF. CDR3 DNA sequence: TGTGCCAGCAGCCAAGATTTGGAAAGGGCTGTGGGCGGCTACACCTTC.

This clone has only one observation. The V gene is TRBV5-4, the J gene TRBJ1-4; D remains ambiguous. From germline, CDR1 is SGHNT and CDR2 YYREEE (reference sequence). The CDR3 has 17 residues. Trimming cost V 0 bases and J 0 bases, with 12 bases left between them. CDR3 sequence reads: CASSLGSADSTNEKLFF. The CDR3 DNA reads as TGTGCCAGCAGCTTGGGATCAGCAGACTCAACTAATGAAAAACTGTTTTTT.

J is TRBJ2-3 and V is TRBV7-2, with 8 bases identical to TRBD2. CDR1 is SGHTA and CDR2 is FQGNSA in the germline V gene. The CDR3 sequence is 15 residues long. Trimming at V came to 2 bases and at J to 5 bases, leaving 6 bases not matched to a gene. CDR3 sequence: CASSLMPGGIDTQYF. The CDR3 DNA follows: TGTGCCAGCAGCTTAATGCCGGGGGGGATAGATACGCAGTATTTT.

The V and J genes are TRBV7-2 and TRBJ2-7; D is possibly TRBD2 (5 bases). The germline V gene encodes CDR1 SGHTA and CDR2 FQGNSA. Trimming took 5 bases from V and 0 from J, leaving 11 bases between them. The CDR3 sequence is 14 residues long. CDR3 sequence: CASSTGIYSYEQYF. CDR3 DNA: TGTGCCAGCAGCACCGGGATTTACTCCTACGAGCAGTACTTC.